This record covers a single TCR beta chain. Antigen specificity is unknown. There are 16 residues in the CDR3. V lost 2 bases, J lost 6 bases, and 16 bases lay in between. Germline loops: CDR1 SGHVS, CDR2 FNYEAQ. Produced via immunoSEQ multiplex PCR; TCRdb's table is partial and in-frame only. The sample consists of about 1,900,000 clones, about 95% of them appearing once. This specimen comes from a study of shared clonotypes between healthy human individuals. Terminally differentiated effector memory CD45RA+ cells were left out of the naive CD8 fraction, which was CD45RO-negative and positively selected for CCR7. The study's findings and limits: Four donors held about 5% of naive CD4 clonotypes in common. The study generally estimated greater richness for naive than memory subsets.

This sequence originates from a man aged 18-30 years in good health. The sample consisted of naive CD8+ T cells sorted from blood. The chain has TRBV7-6 and TRBJ1-4; a possible D gene is TRBD1 (6 bases). As DNA, the CDR3 is TGTGCCAGCAGCTTAAGGAGCCCAGGGGTATATGAAAAACTGTTTTTT. It encodes CASSLRSPGVYEKLFF.